This TCR beta chain was observed in a study of cytomegalovirus exposure and HLA in healthy donors. The study's findings and limits: Roughly uniform depth of sequencing across donors was assumed in presence/absence analyses. Later analysis associated a missense DCLRE1C variant with TCR beta V- and J-gene trimming. Roughly 170 TCR beta chains were listed as cytomegalovirus-associated. Upon later analysis, HLA-associated TCR beta chains proved more clonally expanded than other, equally common chains.

The PCR had 60 Vbeta and 13 Jbeta primers. Clones were read by immunoSEQ multiplex PCR, and TCRdb kept only the in-frame ones, dropping some. The sample has tens of thousands of clones. As concerns this clone: The antigen is unknown.

Trimming shortened V by 0 bases and J by 7 bases, and 21 bases separated the two germline ends. The CDR3 extends over 16 amino acids. Germline V gene data show CDR1 as GTSNPN and CDR2 as SVGIG (reference sequence). This receptor was obtained from a man in his forties or fifties in good health and CMV-seronegative. Material for sequencing was PBMCs. The V and J genes are TRBV30 and TRBJ1-2; D is possibly TRBD1 (5 bases). The CDR3 nucleotides read TGTGCCTGGAGTGTGACTTTGGGGCTAAGGGTTGGTGGCTACACCTTC. This sequence encodes CAWSVTLGLRVGGYTF. Together with reference TRBV30 and TRBJ1-2, the CDR3 gives the full variable domain: SQTIHQWPATLVQPVGSPLSLECTVEGTSNPNLYWYRQAAGRGLQLLFYSVGIGQISSEVPQNLSASRPQDRQFILSSKKLLLSDSGFYLCAWSVTLGLRVGGYTFGSGTRLTVV.